This entry features one T cell receptor (beta chain) sequence. Using genomic DNA as the template, TCR beta VDJ and CDR3 profiling was carried out. In TCRdb, the reads were re-called with MiXCR into one record per CDR3 protein. The repertoire holds about 160,000 distinct CDR3 sequences, with just under 45% as singletons. The record originates from a study of CD8+CD57+ T cells in acquired aplastic anemia. The CDR3 has 14 amino acids. Trimming removed 1 base from V and 4 bases from J, with 9 bases in between. This TCR came from a human donor in good health. Sequencing was carried out using sorted CD4+, CD8+, or CD8+CD57+ T cells (not recorded which) from PBMCs. V is TRBV12-3 or TRBV12-4 and J is TRBJ2-3; D is perhaps TRBD2 (5 bases). In nucleotides, the CDR3 is TGTGCCAGCAGTTTAGTATCGCGGGCAGATACGCAGTATTTT. This sequence encodes CASSLVSRADTQYF.